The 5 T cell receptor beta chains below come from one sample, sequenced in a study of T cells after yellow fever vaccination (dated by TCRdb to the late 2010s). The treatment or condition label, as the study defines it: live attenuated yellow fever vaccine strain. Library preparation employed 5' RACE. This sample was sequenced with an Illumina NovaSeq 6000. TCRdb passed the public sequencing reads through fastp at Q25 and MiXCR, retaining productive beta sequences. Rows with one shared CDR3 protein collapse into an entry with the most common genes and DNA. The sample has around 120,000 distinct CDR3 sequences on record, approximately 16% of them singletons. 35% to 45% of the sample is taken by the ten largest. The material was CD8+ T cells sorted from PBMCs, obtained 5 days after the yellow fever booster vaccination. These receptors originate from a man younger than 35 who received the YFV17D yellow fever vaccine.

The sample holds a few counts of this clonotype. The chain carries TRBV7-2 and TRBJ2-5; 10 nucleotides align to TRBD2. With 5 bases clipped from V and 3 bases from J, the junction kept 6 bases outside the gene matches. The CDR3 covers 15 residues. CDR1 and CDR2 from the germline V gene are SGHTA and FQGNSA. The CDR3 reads CASSHRGTSEETQYF. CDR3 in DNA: TGTGCCAGCAGCCATAGGGGGACTAGCGAAGAGACCCAGTACTTC. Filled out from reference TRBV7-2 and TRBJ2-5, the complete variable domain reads GAGVSQSPSNKVTEKGKDVELRCDPISGHTALYWYRQSLGQGLEFLIYFQGNSAPDKSGLPSDRFSAERTGGSVSTLTIQRTQQEDSAVYLCASSHRGTSEETQYFGPGTRLLVL.

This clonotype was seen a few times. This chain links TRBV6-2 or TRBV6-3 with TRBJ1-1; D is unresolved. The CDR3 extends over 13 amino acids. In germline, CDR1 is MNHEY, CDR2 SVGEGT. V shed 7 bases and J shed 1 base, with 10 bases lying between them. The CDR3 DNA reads TGTGCCAGCACTAGCAGTCGGAACACTGAAGCTTTCTTT. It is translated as CASTSSRNTEAFF.

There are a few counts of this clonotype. The CDR3: CSVVPSSYNEQFF. Here the CDR3 DNA reads TGCAGCGTCGTACCCAGCTCCTACAATGAGCAGTTCTTC. The chain has TRBV29-1 and TRBJ2-1, with D unresolved. Per germline, CDR1 SQVTM and CDR2 ANQGSEA. This CDR3 region has 13 residues. V was shortened by 6 bases and J by 0 bases, with 9 bases between the two germline ends.

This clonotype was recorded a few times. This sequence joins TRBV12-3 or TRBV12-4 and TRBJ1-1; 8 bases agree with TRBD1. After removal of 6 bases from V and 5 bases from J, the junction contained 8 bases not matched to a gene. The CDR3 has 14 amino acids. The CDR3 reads CASRQTTGGTEAFF. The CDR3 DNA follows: TGTGCCAGCAGGCAGACCACAGGGGGGACTGAAGCTTTCTTT.

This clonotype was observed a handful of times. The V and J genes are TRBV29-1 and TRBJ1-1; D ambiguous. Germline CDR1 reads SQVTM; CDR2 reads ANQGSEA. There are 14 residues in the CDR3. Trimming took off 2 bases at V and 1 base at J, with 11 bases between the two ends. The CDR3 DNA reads TGCAGCGTTGAACCAGCTAGATCGAACACTGAAGCTTTCTTT. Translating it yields CSVEPARSNTEAFF.